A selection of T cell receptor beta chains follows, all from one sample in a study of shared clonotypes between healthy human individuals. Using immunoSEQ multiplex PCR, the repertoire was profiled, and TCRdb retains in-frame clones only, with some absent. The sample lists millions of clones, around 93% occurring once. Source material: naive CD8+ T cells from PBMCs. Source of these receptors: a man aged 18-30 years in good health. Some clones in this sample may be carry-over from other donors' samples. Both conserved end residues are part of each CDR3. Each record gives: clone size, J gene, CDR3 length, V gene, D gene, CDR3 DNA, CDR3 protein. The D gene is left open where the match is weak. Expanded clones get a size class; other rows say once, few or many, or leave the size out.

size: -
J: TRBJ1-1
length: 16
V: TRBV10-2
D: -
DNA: TGCGCCAGCAGTGAGGGGGGTCTCCGGAGGAACACTGAAGCTTTCTTT
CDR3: CASSEGGLRRNTEAFF

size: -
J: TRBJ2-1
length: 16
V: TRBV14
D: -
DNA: TGTGCCAGCAGCCAAGGTTTCGGAGTGTCCTACAATGAGCAGTTCTTC
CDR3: CASSQGFGVSYNEQFF

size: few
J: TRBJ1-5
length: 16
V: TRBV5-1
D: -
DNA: TGCGCCAGCAGCCCCTTAGGAGGGACAAACAATCAGCCCCAGCATTTT
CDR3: CASSPLGGTNNQPQHF

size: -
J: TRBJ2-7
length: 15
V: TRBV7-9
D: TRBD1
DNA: TGTGCCAGCAGCTCAATCGGACAGGCTATCTACGAGCAGTACTTC
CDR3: CASSSIGQAIYEQYF

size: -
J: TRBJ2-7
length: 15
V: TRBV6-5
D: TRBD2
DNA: TGTGCCAGCAGTGGTCCTAGCGGGGGATCCTACGAGCAGTACTTC
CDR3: CASSGPSGGSYEQYF

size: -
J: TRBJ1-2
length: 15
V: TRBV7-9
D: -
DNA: TGTGCCAGCAGCCGACACCCTGGCAGGGAGGGGAGCTACACCTTC
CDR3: CASSRHPGREGSYTF

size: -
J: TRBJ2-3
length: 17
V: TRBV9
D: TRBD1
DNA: TGTGCCAGCAGCTCGCGCGAGAGACAGGGTCCCGCAGATACGCAGTATTTT
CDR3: CASSSRERQGPADTQYF

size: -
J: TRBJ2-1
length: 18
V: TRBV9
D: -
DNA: TGTGCCAGCAGCACCTGGGACGGACCCCCTGGCCCCTACAATGAGCAGTTCTTC
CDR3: CASSTWDGPPGPYNEQFF

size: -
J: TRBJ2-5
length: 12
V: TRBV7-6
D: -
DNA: TGTGCCAGCAGCTATCGGAGAGAGACCCAGTACTTC
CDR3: CASSYRRETQYF

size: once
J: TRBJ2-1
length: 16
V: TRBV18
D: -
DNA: TGTGCCAGCTCACACATAGCGCTCCCGAGTAACAATGAGCAGTTCTTC
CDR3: CASSHIALPSNNEQFF

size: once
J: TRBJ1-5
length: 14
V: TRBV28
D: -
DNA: TGTGCCAGCAGAGGGCCTCTCAGCAATCAGCCCCAGCATTTT
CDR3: CASRGPLSNQPQHF

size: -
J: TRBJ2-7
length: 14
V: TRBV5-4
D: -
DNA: TGTGCCAGCAGCTCGCCCCCCCCCAGCGTGGAGCAGTACTTC
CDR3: CASSSPPPSVEQYF

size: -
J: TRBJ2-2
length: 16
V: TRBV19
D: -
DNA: TGTGCCAGTAGTATCCCCCAGGTTAGGAACACCGGGGAGCTGTTTTTT
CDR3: CASSIPQVRNTGELFF

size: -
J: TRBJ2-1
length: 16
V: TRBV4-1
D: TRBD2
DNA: TGCGCCAGCAGTCGGACTAGCGGTACGGCCTACAATGAGCAGTTCTTC
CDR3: CASSRTSGTAYNEQFF

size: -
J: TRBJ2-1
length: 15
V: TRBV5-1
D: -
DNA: TGCGCCAGCAGCTCCCAGGGCAACTCCTACAATGAGCAGTTCTTC
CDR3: CASSSQGNSYNEQFF

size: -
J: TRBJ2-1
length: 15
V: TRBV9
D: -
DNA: TGTGCCAGCAGCGTAGGTACGACGGACGTCGATGAGCAGTTCTTC
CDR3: CASSVGTTDVDEQFF